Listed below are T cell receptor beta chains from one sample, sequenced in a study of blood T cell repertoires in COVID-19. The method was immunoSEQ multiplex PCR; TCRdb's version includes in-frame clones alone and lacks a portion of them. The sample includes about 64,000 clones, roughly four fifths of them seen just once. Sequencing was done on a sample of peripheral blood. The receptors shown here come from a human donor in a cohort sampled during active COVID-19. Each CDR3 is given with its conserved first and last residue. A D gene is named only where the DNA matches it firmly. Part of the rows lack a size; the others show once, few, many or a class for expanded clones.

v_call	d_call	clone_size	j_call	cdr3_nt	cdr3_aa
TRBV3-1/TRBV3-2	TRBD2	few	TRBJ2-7	TGTGCCAGCAGCCGACTAGCGGGAGTGGGCGAGCAGTACTTC	CASSRLAGVGEQYF
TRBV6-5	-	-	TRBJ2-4	TGTGCCACAAGCGGTGTAGCCAAAAACATTCAGTACTTC	CATSGVAKNIQYF
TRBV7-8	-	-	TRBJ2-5	TGTGCCAGCAGCTTACCAGAGGCGGGCCCCCAAGAGACCCAGTACTTC	CASSLPEAGPQETQYF
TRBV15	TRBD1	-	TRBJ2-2	TGTGCCACCAGCAGAGGCAGGGGGCTCTCCGGGGAGCTGTTTTTT	CATSRGRGLSGELFF
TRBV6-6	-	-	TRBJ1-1	TGTGCCAGCAGTTACTCGGTTGACAGTTCGGCTTTCTTT	CASSYSVDSSAFF
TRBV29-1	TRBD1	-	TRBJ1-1	TGCAGCGTTGTGGGGACAGGGGGCGGCAGGAACACTGAAGCTTTCTTT	CSVVGTGGGRNTEAFF
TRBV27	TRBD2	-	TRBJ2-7	TGTGCCAGCAGTTTTTCGGGACTAGCATACGAGCAGTACTTC	CASSFSGLAYEQYF
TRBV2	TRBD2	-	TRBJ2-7	TGTGCCAGCAGCCTGGGGACTAGCGGGAACTACGAGCAGTACTTC	CASSLGTSGNYEQYF
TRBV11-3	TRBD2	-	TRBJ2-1	TGTGCCAGCAGCACCAGCGGGAGTACCTACAATGAGCAGTTCTTC	CASSTSGSTYNEQFF
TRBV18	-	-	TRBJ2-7	TGTGCCAGCTCACCATCCAGCTCCTACGAGCAGTACTTC	CASSPSSSYEQYF
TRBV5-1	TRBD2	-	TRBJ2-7	TGCGCCAGCGCCGGGACTAGCGGGAGTAGATTGGGCGAGCAGTACTTC	CASAGTSGSRLGEQYF
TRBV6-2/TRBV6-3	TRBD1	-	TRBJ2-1	TGTGCCAGCAGTTCCACGACAGGGGGCGCGTACAATGAGCAGTTCTTC	CASSSTTGGAYNEQFF
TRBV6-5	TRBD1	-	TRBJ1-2	TGTGCCAGCAGTCTCAACAGGGGAGACTATGGCTACACCTTC	CASSLNRGDYGYTF
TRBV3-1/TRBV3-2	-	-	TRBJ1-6	TGTGCCAGCAGCCAAGTGGACACCGGCACCCTCCACTTT	CASSQVDTGTLHF
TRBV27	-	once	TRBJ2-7	TGTGCCAGCAGTCCAGACAAGCATAAGACAGGCTTCGAGCTCGAGCAGTACTTC	CASSPDKHKTGFELEQYF
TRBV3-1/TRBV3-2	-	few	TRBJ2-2	TGTGCCAGCAGGCGGGGACGCGGGGAGCTGTTTTTT	CASRRGRGELFF
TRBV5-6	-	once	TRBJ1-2	TGTGCCAGCAGCTTGGGGCCAAGTAACTATGGCTACACCTTC	CASSLGPSNYGYTF
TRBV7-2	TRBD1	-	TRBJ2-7	TGTGCCAGCAGCTTAGTATCTCACGCCGGGACAGGGGGCTACGAGCAGTACTTC	CASSLVSHAGTGGYEQYF
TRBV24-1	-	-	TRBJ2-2	TGTGCCACCAGTCCTACAGCCGGGGCCGGGGAGCTGTTTTTT	CATSPTAGAGELFF
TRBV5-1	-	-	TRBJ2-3	TGCGCCAGCACTCCTAGGCCAGGGAGGCGATACACAGATACGCAGTATTTT	CASTPRPGRRYTDTQYF
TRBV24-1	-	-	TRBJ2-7	TGTGCCACCAGTGATTTTAGTAGCCCGTACGAGCAGTACTTC	CATSDFSSPYEQYF
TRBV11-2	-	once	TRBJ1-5	TGTGCCAGCAGCCCCGGCTCGAGGGGCAATCAGCCCCAGCATTTT	CASSPGSRGNQPQHF
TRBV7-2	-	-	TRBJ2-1	TGTGCCAGCAGCAAAGGCGGTGCGGGGCGGACCTACAATGAGCAGTTCTTC	CASSKGGAGRTYNEQFF
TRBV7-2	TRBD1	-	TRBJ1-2	TGTGCCAGCAGCCTCGGGACAGGGGGCTATGGCTACACCTTC	CASSLGTGGYGYTF
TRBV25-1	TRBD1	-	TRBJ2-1	TGTGCCAGCAGACGGACAGGGGGCTACAATGAGCAGTTCTTC	CASRRTGGYNEQFF
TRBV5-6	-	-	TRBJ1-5	TGTGCCAGCAGCCCCGGACAGCACGGGCAGCCCCAGCATTTT	CASSPGQHGQPQHF
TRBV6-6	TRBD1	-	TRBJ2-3	TGTGCCAGCAGCCGACAAGGAATCGACAGGGGGCGCCGGGATACGCAGTATTTT	CASSRQGIDRGRRDTQYF
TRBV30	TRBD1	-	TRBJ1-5	TGTGCCTGGAGTGAAGGAGGACAGGGGCATCAGCCCCAGCATTTT	CAWSEGGQGHQPQHF
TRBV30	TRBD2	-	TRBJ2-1	TGTGCCTGGAGTAAAGGACTAGCGGGAGGGCCCGAGAATGAGCAGTTCTTC	CAWSKGLAGGPENEQFF
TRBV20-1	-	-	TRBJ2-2	TGCAGTGCTAGTTACTACTACACCGGGGAGCTGTTTTTT	CSASYYYTGELFF
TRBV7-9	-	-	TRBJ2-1	TGTGCCAGCAGGTCCGGGAGCTCCTACAATGAGCAGTTCTTC	CASRSGSSYNEQFF
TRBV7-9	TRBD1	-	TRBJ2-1	TGTGCCAGCAGATCAGGGGGTGCTGAGCAGTTCTTC	CASRSGGAEQFF
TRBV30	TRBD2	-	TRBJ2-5	TGTGCCTGGAGTGTACCTAGCGGGAGTAGAGAGACCCAGTACTTC	CAWSVPSGSRETQYF
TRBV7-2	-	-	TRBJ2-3	TGTGCCAGCAGCTTTGCGGGAGATACGCAGTATTTT	CASSFAGDTQYF
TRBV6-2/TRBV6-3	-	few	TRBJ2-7	TGTGCCAGCAGCCAACCCGAGGCGGGGAGATTATACGAGCAGTACTTC	CASSQPEAGRLYEQYF
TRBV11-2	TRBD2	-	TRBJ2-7	TGTGCCAGCAGCTTGGGGCCTAGCGGGAGCTCCTACGAGCAGTACTTC	CASSLGPSGSSYEQYF
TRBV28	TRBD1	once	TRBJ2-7	TGTGCCAGCAGCCGACCTAGGGACAGCTCCTACGAGCAGTACTTC	CASSRPRDSSYEQYF
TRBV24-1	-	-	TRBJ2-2	TGTGCCACCAGTGGCTTGGAGACCGGGGAGCTGTTTTTT	CATSGLETGELFF
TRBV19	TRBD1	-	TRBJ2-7	TGTGCCAGTAACGACGGGACAGGGGCTGGCGAGCAGTACTTC	CASNDGTGAGEQYF
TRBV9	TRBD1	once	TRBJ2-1	TGTGCCAGCAGCGGTTTGGCCCGGACAGGGGTCGGTGAGCAGTTCTTC	CASSGLARTGVGEQFF
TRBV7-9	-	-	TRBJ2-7	TGTGCCAGCAGCCCCCCTATACCCTCCTACGAGCAGTACTTC	CASSPPIPSYEQYF
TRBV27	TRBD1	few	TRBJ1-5	TGTGCCAGCAGTAAGACGGACAGGGTGGGACAGCCCCAGCATTTT	CASSKTDRVGQPQHF
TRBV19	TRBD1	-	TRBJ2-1	TGTGCCAGTAGTACCGGGACAGCTAGTGAGCAGTTCTTC	CASSTGTASEQFF
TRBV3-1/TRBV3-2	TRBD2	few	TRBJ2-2	TGTGCCAGCAGCCAGGCTAGCGGGGTCGCGGAGCTGTTTTTT	CASSQASGVAELFF
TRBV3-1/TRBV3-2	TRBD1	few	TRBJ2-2	TGTGCCAGCAGCCCGCCGACAGGGGACGCCGCGAACACCGGGGAGCTGTTTTTT	CASSPPTGDAANTGELFF
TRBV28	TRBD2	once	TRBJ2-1	TGTGCCAGCAGTTTGAGGACTAGCGGGGGGCACAATGAGCAGTTCTTC	CASSLRTSGGHNEQFF
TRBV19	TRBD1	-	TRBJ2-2	TGTGCCACCCAGGACAGGGGGTACACCGGGGAGCTGTTTTTT	CATQDRGYTGELFF
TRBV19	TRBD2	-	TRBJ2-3	TGTGCCAGTAGTGCAGCGGGAGCAGATACGCAGTATTTT	CASSAAGADTQYF
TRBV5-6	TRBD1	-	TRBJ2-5	TGTGCCAGCAGCGGGACAGGGACCCAGTACTTC	CASSGTGTQYF
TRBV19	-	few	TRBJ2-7	TGTGCCAGTGGAGGGGGGGCGGAGCAGTACTTC	CASGGGAEQYF
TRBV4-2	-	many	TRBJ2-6	TGTGCCAGCAGCCAAGTCAGACAGGCAGGGGCCAACGTCCTGACTTTC	CASSQVRQAGANVLTF
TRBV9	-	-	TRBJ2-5	TGTGCCAGCAGCCCCCGCGAGTTCGGAGCGGCTGGACAAGAGACCCAGTACTTC	CASSPREFGAAGQETQYF
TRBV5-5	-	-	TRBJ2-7	TGTGCCAGCAGCTTGGGGACAGAACACTACGAGCAGTACTTC	CASSLGTEHYEQYF
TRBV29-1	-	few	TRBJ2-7	TGCAGCGCTAACAGGGACTACGAGCAGTACTTC	CSANRDYEQYF
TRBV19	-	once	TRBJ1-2	TGTGCCAGTAGTCCCCGGGCTAACTATGGCTACACCTTC	CASSPRANYGYTF
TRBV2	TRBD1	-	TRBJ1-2	TGTGCCAGCAGCGCCGACAGGGTGAGCTATGGCTACACCTTC	CASSADRVSYGYTF
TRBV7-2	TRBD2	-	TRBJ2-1	TGTGCCAGCAGCATAACCCGGGAGGGCCACGGTGAGCAGTTCTTC	CASSITREGHGEQFF
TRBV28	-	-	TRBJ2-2	TGTGCCACCGTCCGGGACACCGGGGAGCTGTTTTTT	CATVRDTGELFF